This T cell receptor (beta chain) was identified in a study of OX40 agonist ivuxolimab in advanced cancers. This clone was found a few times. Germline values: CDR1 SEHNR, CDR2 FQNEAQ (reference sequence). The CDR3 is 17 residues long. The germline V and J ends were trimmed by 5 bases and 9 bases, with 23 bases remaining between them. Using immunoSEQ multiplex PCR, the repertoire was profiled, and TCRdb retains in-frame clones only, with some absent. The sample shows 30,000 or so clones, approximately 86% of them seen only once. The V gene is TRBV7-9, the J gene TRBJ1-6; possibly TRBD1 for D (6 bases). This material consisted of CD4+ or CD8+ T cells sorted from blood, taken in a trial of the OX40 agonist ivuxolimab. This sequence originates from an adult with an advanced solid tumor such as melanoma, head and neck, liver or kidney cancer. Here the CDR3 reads CASSGSRGGEGGSPLHF. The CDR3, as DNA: TGTGCCAGCAGCGGATCTCGGGGAGGCGAAGGGGGTTCACCCCTCCACTTT. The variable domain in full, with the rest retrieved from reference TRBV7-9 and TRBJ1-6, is DTGVSQNPRHKITKRGQNVTFRCDPISEHNRLYWYRQTLGQGPEFLTYFQNEAQLEKSRLLSDRFSAERPKGSFSTLEIQRTEQGDSAMYLCASSGSRGGEGGSPLHFGNGTRLTVT.